This TCR beta chain was documented in a study of cytomegalovirus exposure and HLA in healthy donors. This clone was counted a single time. PCR primers comprised 60 Vbeta and 13 Jbeta primers. Method: immunoSEQ multiplex PCR; TCRdb's copy keeps in-frame clones and lacks some. Of 170,000 or so clones detected, roughly 80% appear once; the ten largest clones hold 0.5% to 0.8%. In germline, CDR1 is GTSNPN, CDR2 SVGIG (reference sequence). The length of the CDR3 is 13 residues. Sequenced input: PBMCs. The chain has TRBV30 and TRBJ2-5, with 7 positions matching TRBD1. The better agreement between TRBJ2-7 and the DNA end casts doubt on the J call. The source of this sequence is a boy aged 10-17 years in good health and CMV-seronegative. CDR3 coding DNA: TGTGCCCTGTCCCGGGACAGAGCTTACGAGCAGTACTTC. Translating gives CALSRDRAYEQYF.